This TCR beta chain was sequenced during a study of T cell responses to AZD1222 COVID-19 vaccine. Sequencing was performed with immunoSEQ multiplex PCR; in TCRdb, only in-frame clones are kept and a portion is missing. The sample lists 90,000 to 120,000 clones, around 91% occurring once. The sequence derives from an adult in good health. Sample: peripheral blood, taken on day 0 of AZD1222 vaccination.

The CDR3 loop is CASSQALTGQGTF. The DNA for the CDR3 is TGCGCCAGCAGCCAAGCCCTCACCGGACAGGGGACCTTC. V is TRBV4-1 and J is TRBJ1-2; 9 bases agree with TRBD1. CDR3 length equals 13 residues. Germline values: CDR1 MGHRA, CDR2 YSYEKL. Germline trimming cut 1 base from V and 14 bases from J; bases unmatched to any gene: 8.